A single sample is the source of the 8 T cell receptor beta chains below, sequenced in a study of control samples from healthy donors and cancer patients (dated by TCRdb to the early 2020s). The method was the immunoSEQ multiplex PCR assay. TCRdb limited this immuneACCESS table to in-frame rearrangements with V and J called. A share of clones is missing; checked studies link under half to unresolved V genes, and the rest is unexplained. Present in this sample are roughly 88,000 clones, 85% to 95% of which were seen just once. The ten largest account for more than 7% of the sample. Sequencing was done on a sample of blood. The receptors were sampled from a young man in good health.

This sequence joins TRBV2 and TRBJ2-2; the D is unclear. The CDR3 loop spans 15 amino acids. Germline loops: CDR1 SNHLY, CDR2 FYNNEI. V was shortened by 2 bases and J by 5 bases, with 12 bases between the two germline ends. This CDR3 reads CASSEQLSETGELFF. Written as DNA, the CDR3 is TGTGCCAGCAGTGAACAGCTCTCCGAGACCGGGGAGCTGTTTTTT.

The rearrangement joins TRBV7-6 to TRBJ2-7; perhaps TRBD2 as D (5 bases). Per germline, CDR1 SGHVS and CDR2 FNYEAQ. The CDR3 spans 17 residues. With 2 bases removed from V and 3 bases from J, the gap between germline ends came to 20 bases. This chain's CDR3 is CASSLNYPGTLLYEQYF. Written as DNA, the CDR3 is TGTGCCAGCAGCTTAAACTATCCGGGAACACTCCTCTACGAGCAGTACTTC.

This clone appeared once. The CDR3 spells CAISGRIQGSGANVLTF. The CDR3 nucleotides are TGTGCCATCAGTGGACGCATCCAGGGCTCTGGGGCCAACGTCCTGACTTTC. The J gene is TRBJ2-6, the V gene TRBV10-3, with D tentatively TRBD1 (5 bases). Germline-derived CDR1 and CDR2 are ENHRY and SYGVKD. The CDR3 is 17 residues long. Trimming took off 4 bases at V and 0 bases at J, with 13 bases between the two ends.

The rearrangement uses TRBV10-3 and TRBJ2-7; TRBD1 matches 10 bases. V lost 3 bases and J lost 7; bases outside the gene matches: 12. Germline V gives CDR1 ENHRY, CDR2 SYGVKD. This CDR3 spans 16 amino acids. The DNA for the CDR3 is TGTGCCATCAGTGAAATTGGACAGGGGGGACCTGGGGAGCAGTACTTC. Residues: CAISEIGQGGPGEQYF.

V and J are TRBV5-4 and TRBJ2-7, with 9 positions matching TRBD2. CDR1 is SGHNT, CDR2 YYREEE, per germline (reference sequence). CDR3 length equals 17 residues. V lost 0 bases and J lost 3; bases outside the gene matches: 10. For the CDR3, the DNA is TGTGCCAGCAGCTTGGAGAGGGGACTAGCAGGTTACTACGAGCAGTACTTC. It codes for CASSLERGLAGYYEQYF.

The chain links TRBV6-5 to TRBJ1-1; 7 bases map to TRBD1. Losses at the gene ends were 0 bases for V and 2 bases for J; bases not matched to a gene: 3. The CDR3 is 15 amino acids. Looked up from germline, CDR1 is MNHEY and CDR2 is SVGAGI. In nucleotides, the CDR3 is TGTGCCAGCAGTTACTCGGGACAGTCCAACACTGAAGCTTTCTTT. Protein: CASSYSGQSNTEAFF.

The rearrangement uses TRBV27 and TRBJ2-2; no clear D gene. CDR1 and CDR2 (germline): MNHEY, SMNVEV (reference sequence). This CDR3 contains 16 residues. Trimming removed 6 bases from V and 0 bases from J, with 14 bases in between. The CDR3 nucleotides are TGTGCCAGCAGAAACAGAGGAGAAACGAACACCGGGGAGCTGTTTTTT. This encodes CASRNRGETNTGELFF.

This clone was observed once. The gene calls are TRBV19 and TRBJ2-7; 8 bases match TRBD2. CDR3 length: 14 residues. V lost 5 bases, J lost 3 bases, and 6 bases stayed unmatched. Germline values: CDR1 LNHDA, CDR2 SQIVND (reference sequence). CDR3 DNA: TGTGCCAGTAGTTCGTTAGCGGGGAGCTACGAGCAGTACTTC. Amino acid sequence: CASSSLAGSYEQYF.